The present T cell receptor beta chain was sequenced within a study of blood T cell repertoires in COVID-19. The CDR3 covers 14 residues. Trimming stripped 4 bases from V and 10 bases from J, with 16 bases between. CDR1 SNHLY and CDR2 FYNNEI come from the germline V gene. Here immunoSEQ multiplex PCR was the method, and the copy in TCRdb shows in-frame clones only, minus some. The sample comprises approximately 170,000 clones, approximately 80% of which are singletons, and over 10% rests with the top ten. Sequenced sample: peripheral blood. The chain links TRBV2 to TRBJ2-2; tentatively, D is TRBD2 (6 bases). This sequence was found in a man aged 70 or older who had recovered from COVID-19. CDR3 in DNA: TGTGCCAGCAGTGTGCGGCTAGCGTCGGAGGAGCTGTTTTTT. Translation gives CASSVRLASEELFF.